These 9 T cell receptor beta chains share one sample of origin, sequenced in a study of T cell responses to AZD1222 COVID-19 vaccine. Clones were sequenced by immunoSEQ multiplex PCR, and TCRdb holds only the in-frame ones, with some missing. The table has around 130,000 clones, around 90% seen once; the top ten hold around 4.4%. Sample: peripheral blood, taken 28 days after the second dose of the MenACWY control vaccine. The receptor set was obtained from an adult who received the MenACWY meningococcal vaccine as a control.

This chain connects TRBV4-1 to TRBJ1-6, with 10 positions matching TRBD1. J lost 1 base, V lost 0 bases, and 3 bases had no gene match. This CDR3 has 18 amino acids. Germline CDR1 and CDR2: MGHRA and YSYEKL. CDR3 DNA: TGCGCCAGCAGCCAAGACGGGACAGGGGAATCCTATAATTCACCCCTCCACTTT. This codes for CASSQDGTGESYNSPLHF.

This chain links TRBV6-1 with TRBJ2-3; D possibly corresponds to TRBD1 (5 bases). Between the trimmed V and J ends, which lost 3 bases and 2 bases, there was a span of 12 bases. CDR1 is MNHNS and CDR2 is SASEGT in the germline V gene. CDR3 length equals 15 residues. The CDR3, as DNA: TGTGCCAGCAGTGAGGGGCCTGGGTACACAGATACGCAGTATTTT. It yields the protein CASSEGPGYTDTQYF.

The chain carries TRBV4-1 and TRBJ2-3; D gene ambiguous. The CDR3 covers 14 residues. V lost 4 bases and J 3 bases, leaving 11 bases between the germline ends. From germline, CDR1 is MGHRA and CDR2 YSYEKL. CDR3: CASSPFMGTDTQYF. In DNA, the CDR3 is TGCGCCAGCAGCCCCTTTATGGGGACAGATACGCAGTATTTT.

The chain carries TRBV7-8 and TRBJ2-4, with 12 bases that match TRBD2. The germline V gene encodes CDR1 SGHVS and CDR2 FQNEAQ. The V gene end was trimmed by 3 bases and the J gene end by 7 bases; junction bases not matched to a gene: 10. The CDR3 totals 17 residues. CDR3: CASSFRPSGGAGNIQYF. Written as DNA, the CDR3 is TGTGCCAGCAGCTTCCGCCCTAGCGGGGGGGCGGGGAACATTCAGTACTTC.

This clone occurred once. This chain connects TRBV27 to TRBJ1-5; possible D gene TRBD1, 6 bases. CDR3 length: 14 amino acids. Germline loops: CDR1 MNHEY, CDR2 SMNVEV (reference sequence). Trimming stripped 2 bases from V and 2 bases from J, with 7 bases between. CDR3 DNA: TGTGCCAGCAGTTTACAGGGGCGCAATCAGCCCCAGCATTTT. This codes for CASSLQGRNQPQHF.

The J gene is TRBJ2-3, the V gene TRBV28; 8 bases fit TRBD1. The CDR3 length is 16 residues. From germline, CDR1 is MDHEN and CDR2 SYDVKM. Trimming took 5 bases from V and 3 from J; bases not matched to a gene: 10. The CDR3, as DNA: TGTGCCAGCAGTCCCTCGACGGACAGGGTGACAGATACGCAGTATTTT. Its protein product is CASSPSTDRVTDTQYF.

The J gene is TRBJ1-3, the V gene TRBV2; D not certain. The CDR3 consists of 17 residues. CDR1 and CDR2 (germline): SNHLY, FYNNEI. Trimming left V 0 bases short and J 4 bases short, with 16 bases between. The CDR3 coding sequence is TGTGCCAGCAGTGAAGCGCTCGCGACATCTGACGGAAACACCATATATTTT. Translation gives CASSEALATSDGNTIYF.

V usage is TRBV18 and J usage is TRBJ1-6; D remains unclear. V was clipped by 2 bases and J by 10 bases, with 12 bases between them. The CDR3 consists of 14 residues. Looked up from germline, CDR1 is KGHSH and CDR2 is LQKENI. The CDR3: CASSPEQTRSPLHF. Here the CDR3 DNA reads TGTGCCAGCTCACCAGAACAGACCAGATCACCCCTCCACTTT.

The CDR3 reads CSARPYTEAFF. DNA of the CDR3: TGCAGCGCTAGGCCCTACACTGAAGCTTTCTTT. The chain carries TRBV29-1 and TRBJ1-1; D gene ambiguous. The germline V gene encodes CDR1 SQVTM and CDR2 ANQGSEA. Trimming shortened V by 7 bases and J by 3 bases, and 9 bases separated the two germline ends. CDR3 length: 11 residues.